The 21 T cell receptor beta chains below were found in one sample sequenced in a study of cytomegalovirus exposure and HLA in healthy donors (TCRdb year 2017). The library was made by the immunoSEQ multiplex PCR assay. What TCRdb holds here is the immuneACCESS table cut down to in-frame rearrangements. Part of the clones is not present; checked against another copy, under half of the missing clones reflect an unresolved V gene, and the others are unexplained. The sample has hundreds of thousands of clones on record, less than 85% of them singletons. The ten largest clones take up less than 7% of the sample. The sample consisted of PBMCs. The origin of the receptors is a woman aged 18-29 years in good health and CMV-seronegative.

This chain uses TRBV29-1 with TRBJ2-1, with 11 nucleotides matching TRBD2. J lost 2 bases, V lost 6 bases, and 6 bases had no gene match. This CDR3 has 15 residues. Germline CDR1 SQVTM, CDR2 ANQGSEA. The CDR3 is CSVPGLAGTYNEQFF. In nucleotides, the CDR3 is TGCAGCGTCCCCGGACTAGCGGGTACCTACAATGAGCAGTTCTTC.

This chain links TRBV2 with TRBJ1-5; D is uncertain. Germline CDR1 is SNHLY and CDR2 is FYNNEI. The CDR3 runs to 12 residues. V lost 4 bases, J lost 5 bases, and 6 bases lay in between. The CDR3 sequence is CASSGTYQPQHF. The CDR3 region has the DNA TGTGCCAGCAGTGGGACGTATCAGCCCCAGCATTTT.

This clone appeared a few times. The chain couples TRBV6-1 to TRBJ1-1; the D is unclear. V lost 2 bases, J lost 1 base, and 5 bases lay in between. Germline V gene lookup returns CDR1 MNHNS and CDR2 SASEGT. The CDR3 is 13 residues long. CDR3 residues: CASSETWNTEAFF. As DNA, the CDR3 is TGTGCCAGCAGTGAAACGTGGAACACTGAAGCTTTCTTT.

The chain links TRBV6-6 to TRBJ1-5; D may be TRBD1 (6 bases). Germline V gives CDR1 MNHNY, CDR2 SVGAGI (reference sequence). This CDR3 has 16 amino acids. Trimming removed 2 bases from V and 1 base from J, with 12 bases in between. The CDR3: CASSYGGASSNQPQHF. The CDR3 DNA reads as TGTGCCAGCAGTTACGGGGGGGCGTCGAGCAATCAGCCCCAGCATTTT.

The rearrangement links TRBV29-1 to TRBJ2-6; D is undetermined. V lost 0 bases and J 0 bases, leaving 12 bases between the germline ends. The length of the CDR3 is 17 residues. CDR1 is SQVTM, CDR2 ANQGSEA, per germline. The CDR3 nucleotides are TGCAGCGTTGAAGATGTGGCTGGCCCCTCTGGGGCCAACGTCCTGACTTTC. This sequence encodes CSVEDVAGPSGANVLTF.

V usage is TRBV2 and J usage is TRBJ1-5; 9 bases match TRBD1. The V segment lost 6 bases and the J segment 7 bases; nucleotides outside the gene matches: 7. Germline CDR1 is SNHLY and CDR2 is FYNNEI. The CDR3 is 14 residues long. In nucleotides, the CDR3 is TGTGCCAGCAGCGGTACAGGGGGCCGGCAGCCCCAGCATTTT. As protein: CASSGTGGRQPQHF.

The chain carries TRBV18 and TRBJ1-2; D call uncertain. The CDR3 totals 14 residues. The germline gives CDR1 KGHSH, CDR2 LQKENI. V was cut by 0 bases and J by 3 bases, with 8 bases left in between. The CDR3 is CASSPPSTDYGYTF. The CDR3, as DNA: TGTGCCAGCTCACCACCGTCCACAGACTATGGCTACACCTTC.

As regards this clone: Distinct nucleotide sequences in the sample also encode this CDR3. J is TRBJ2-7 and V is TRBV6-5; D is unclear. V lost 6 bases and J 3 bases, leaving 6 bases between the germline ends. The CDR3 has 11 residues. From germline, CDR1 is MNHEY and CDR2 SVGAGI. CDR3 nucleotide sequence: TGTGCCAGCAGGGGAAGCTACGAGCAGTACTTC. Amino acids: CASRGSYEQYF.

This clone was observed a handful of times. CDR3 nucleotide sequence: TGCGCCAGCAGCTTAACAGGGGATCAGCCCCAGCATTTT. Amino acids: CASSLTGDQPQHF. The J gene is TRBJ1-5, the V gene TRBV5-1; 7 nucleotides match TRBD1. Trimming cost V 2 bases and J 5 bases; bases outside gene matches: 1. The CDR3 has 13 amino acids. Germline assignment: CDR1 SGHRS and CDR2 YFSETQ.

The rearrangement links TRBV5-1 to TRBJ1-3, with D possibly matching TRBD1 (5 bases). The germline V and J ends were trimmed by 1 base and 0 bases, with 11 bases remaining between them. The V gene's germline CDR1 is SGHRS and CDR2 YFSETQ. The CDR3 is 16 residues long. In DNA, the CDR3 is TGCGCCAGCAGCTTGTACGACAGTGGCTCTGGAAACACCATATATTTT. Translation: CASSLYDSGSGNTIYF.

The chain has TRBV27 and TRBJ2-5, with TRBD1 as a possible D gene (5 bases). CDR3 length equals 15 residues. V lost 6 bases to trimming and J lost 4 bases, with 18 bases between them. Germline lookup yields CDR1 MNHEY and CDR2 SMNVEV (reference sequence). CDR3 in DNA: TGTGCCAGCAGCCGGCGAGGCAACCAGGGAGAGACCCAGTACTTC. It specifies CASSRRGNQGETQYF.

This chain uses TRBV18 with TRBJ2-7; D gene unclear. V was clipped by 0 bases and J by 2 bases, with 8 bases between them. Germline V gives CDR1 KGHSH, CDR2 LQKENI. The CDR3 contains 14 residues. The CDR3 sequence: CASSPPADPYEQYF. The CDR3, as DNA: TGTGCCAGCTCACCACCGGCGGATCCCTACGAGCAGTACTTC. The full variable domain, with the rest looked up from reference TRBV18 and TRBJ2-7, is NAGVMQNPRHLVRRRGQEARLRCSPMKGHSHVYWYRQLPEEGLKFMVYLQKENIIDESGMPKERFSAEFPKEGPSILRIQQVVRGDSAAYFCASSPPADPYEQYFGPGTRLTVT.

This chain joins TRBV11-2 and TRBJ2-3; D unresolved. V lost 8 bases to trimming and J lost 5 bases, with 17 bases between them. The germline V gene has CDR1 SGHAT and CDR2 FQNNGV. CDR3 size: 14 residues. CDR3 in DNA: TGTGCCAGCTCGTGGGCTGGGCTAGTAGATACGCAGTATTTT. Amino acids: CASSWAGLVDTQYF.

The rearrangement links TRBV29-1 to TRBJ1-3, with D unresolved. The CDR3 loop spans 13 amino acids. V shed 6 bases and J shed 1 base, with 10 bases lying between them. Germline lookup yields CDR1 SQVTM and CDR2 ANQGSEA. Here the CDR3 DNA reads TGCAGCGTGGAGGGCGGATCTGGAAACACCATATATTTT. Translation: CSVEGGSGNTIYF.

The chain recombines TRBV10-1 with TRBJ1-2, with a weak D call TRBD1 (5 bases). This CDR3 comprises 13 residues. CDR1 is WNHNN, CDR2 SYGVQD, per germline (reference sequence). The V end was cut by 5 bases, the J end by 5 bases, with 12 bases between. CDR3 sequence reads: CASSPDRYYGYTF. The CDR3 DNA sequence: TGCGCCAGCAGTCCTGACAGATATTATGGCTACACCTTC.

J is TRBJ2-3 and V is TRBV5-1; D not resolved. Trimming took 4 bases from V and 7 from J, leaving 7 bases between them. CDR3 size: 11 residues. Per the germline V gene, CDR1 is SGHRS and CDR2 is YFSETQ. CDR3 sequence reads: CASSEEHTQYF. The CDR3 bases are TGCGCCAGCAGCGAAGAACATACGCAGTATTTT.

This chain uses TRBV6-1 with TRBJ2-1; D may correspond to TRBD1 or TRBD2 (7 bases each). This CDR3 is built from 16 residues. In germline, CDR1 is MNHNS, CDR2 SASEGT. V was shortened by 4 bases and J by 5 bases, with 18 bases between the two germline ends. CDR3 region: CASSAPPGGGNNEQFF. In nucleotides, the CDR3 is TGTGCCAGCAGTGCCCCCCCAGGGGGGGGGAACAATGAGCAGTTCTTC.

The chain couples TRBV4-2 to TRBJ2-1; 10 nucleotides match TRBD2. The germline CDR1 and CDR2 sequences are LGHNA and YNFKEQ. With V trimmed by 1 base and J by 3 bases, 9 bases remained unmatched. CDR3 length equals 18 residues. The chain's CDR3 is CASSQGVSGGYVYNEQFF. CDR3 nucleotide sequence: TGTGCCAGCAGCCAAGGGGTTAGCGGGGGGTACGTCTACAATGAGCAGTTCTTC.

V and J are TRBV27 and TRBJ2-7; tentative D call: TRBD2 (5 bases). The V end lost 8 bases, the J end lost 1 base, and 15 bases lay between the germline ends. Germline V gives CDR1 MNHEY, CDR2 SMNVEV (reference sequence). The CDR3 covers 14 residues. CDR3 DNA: TGTGCCAGCGCTTTCGGACGGGGATCCTACGAGCAGTACTTC. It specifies CASAFGRGSYEQYF.

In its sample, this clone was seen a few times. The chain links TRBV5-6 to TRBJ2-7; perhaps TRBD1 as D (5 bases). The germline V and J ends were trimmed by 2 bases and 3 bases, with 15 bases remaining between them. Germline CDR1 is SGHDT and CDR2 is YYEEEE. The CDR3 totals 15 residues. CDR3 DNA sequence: TGTGCCAGCAGCTTTTGGGCAGGGTTTTACTACGAGCAGTACTTC. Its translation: CASSFWAGFYYEQYF.

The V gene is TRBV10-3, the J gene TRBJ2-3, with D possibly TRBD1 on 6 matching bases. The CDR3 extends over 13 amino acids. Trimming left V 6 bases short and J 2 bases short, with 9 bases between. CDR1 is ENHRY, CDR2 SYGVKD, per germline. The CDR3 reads CAIRGALTDTQYF. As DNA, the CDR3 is TGTGCCATCAGGGGGGCCCTCACAGATACGCAGTATTTT.